This T cell receptor (beta chain) was observed in a study of blood T cell repertoires in COVID-19. TCRdb's copy holds only in-frame clones and misses some; the assay was immunoSEQ multiplex PCR. The data contain fewer than 70,000 clones, around 86% of them singletons. With 3 bases removed from V and 5 bases from J, the gap between germline ends came to 8 bases. The CDR3 spans 13 residues. Germline CDR1 reads LGHNA; CDR2 reads YNFKEQ. V usage is TRBV4-2 and J usage is TRBJ1-5; maybe TRBD1 (5 bases). The sample consisted of peripheral blood. This clonotype was sampled from a woman in her sixties or seventies with acute or convalescent COVID-19. Here the CDR3 DNA reads TGTGCCAGCAGCCAGTTAGGGGATCAGCCCCAGCATTTT. Protein product: CASSQLGDQPQHF.